These T cell receptor beta chains were read from a single sample in a study of monozygotic twins with inflammatory bowel disease. Following a re-call of the 5' RACE reads, TCRdb has one entry per CDR3 protein and lacks DNA. This sample's clone table lists some 160,000 distinct CDR3 sequences. The sequenced material came from blood. These receptor sequences come from a human donor with ulcerative colitis or Crohn's disease, or a healthy co-twin of an affected twin (not recorded which). Both conserved end residues are part of each CDR3.

j_call v_call cdr3_aa
TRBJ2-2 TRBV18 CASSPPGNTGELFF
TRBJ1-2 TRBV20-1 CSVAAWEGNGYTF
TRBJ2-5 TRBV2 CASSPGFFRQETQYF
TRBJ2-1 TRBV6-5 CASSYRGQGAVVQFF
TRBJ1-5 TRBV7-9 CASSRGQGRGNQPQHF
TRBJ1-2 TRBV18 CASSPPSGSLYGYTF
TRBJ2-7 TRBV2 CASSRQVYEQYF
TRBJ2-6 TRBV20-1 CSGQGAGSGANVLTF
TRBJ2-1 TRBV29-1 CSVWGLALNNEQFF
TRBJ2-1 TRBV20-1 CSASFLADYNEQFF
TRBJ2-7 TRBV20-1 CSARDGAGVTYEQYF
TRBJ2-1 TRBV24-1 CATSSEKTYNEQFF
TRBJ2-3 TRBV5-1 CASGTGVSTDTQYF
TRBJ1-2 TRBV15 CATSLGTADHGYTF
TRBJ1-2 TRBV20-1 CSASWTGVIDYTF